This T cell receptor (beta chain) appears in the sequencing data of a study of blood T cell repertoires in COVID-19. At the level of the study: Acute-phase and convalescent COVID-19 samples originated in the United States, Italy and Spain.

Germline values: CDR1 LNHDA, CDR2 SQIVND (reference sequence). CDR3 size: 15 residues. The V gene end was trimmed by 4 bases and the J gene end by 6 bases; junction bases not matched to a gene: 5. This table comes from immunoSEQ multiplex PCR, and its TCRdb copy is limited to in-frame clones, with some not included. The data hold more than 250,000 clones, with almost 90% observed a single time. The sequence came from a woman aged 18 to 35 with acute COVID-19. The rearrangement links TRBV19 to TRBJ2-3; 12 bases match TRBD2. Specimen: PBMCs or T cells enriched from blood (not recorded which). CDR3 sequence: CASSTLAGGPDTQYF. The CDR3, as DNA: TGTGCCAGTAGTACCCTAGCGGGAGGGCCGGATACGCAGTATTTT.